The source of this TCR beta chain is a study of identifying expanded T cells in peripheral blood. This clone is a singleton in its sample. TCRdb's table, derived via immunoSEQ multiplex PCR, lists solely in-frame clones and lacks some. The sample has approximately 79,000 clones; 85% to 90% are singletons. The germline CDR1 and CDR2 sequences are SGHDT and YYEEEE. The CDR3 consists of 12 residues. V lost 0 bases and J lost 3, with 3 bases in between. The source is a person between 18 and 69 years old in good health. The chain carries TRBV5-6 and TRBJ1-1; no firm D call. Sequencing was performed on blood. CDR3 in DNA: TGTGCCAGCAGCTTGGATTACACTGAAGCTTTCTTT. Its translation is CASSLDYTEAFF.